These T cell receptor beta chains were read from a single sample in a study of blood T cell repertoires in COVID-19. Assay used: immunoSEQ multiplex PCR; TCRdb lists only in-frame clones, some missing. Among roughly 250,000 clones listed, roughly 85% were seen once. Sequenced material: PBMCs or T cells enriched from blood (not recorded which). The receptors originated from a woman aged 25 to 39 who had recovered from COVID-19. CDR3s include the opening cysteine and the closing phenylalanine or tryptophan. Fields, in order: clone size, J gene, D gene, V gene, CDR3 DNA, CDR3 protein. The D gene is left open where the match is weak. The size field is filled for only some rows; it gives once, few, many or a size class.

- | TRBJ1-1 | - | TRBV28 | TGTGCCAGCAGTTTACCCTCTCTAAGATCAGGGGAAGCTTTCTTT | CASSLPSLRSGEAFF
- | TRBJ1-1 | - | TRBV19 | TGTGCCAGTAGCCAGGGAAGGAGTAGGAGGAACACTGAAGCTTTCTTT | CASSQGRSRRNTEAFF
once | TRBJ2-2 | TRBD2 | TRBV11-2 | TGTGCCAGCAGCTTATCGGCTAGCGGAGGAACGAACACCGGGGAGCTGTTTTTT | CASSLSASGGTNTGELFF
- | TRBJ2-3 | TRBD2 | TRBV25-1 | TGTGCCAGCAGTGAAGGGCAGCGGGGGGGCACAGATACGCAGTATTTT | CASSEGQRGGTDTQYF
- | TRBJ2-7 | - | TRBV3-1/TRBV3-2 | TGTGCCAGCAGCCAAGTAGCTAGCAGCTCGGGCGAGCAGTACTTC | CASSQVASSSGEQYF
- | TRBJ2-5 | TRBD2 | TRBV4-1 | TGCGCCAGCAGCCAAGGCCGGGGGGGCGGGACTAGCTATCAAGAGACCCAGTACTTC | CASSQGRGGGTSYQETQYF
few | TRBJ2-7 | - | TRBV7-8 | TGTGCCAGCAGCCCGAGTAAGGGGGTCCCATCCTACGAGCAGTACTTC | CASSPSKGVPSYEQYF
- | TRBJ2-2 | - | TRBV27 | TGTGCCAGCAGTTACCTAGAACCCACCGGGGAGCTGTTTTTT | CASSYLEPTGELFF
- | TRBJ2-7 | TRBD2 | TRBV13 | TGTGCCAGCAGCTCCGGACAAGCGGGAGGGATAGGGGACGAGCAGTACTTC | CASSSGQAGGIGDEQYF
- | TRBJ2-2 | TRBD1 | TRBV28 | TGTGCCAGCAGATCCCAAGGTCCCACCACAGGGGAGAACACCGGGGAGCTGTTTTTT | CASRSQGPTTGENTGELFF
- | TRBJ2-7 | TRBD2 | TRBV27 | TGTGCCAGCAGTTTCTATCTAGCGGGAGAAGGCTACGAGCAGTACTTC | CASSFYLAGEGYEQYF
- | TRBJ2-7 | - | TRBV28 | TGTGCCACCATCACAGGTTGGGTGGGCGAGCAGTACTTC | CATITGWVGEQYF
- | TRBJ2-2 | - | TRBV7-9 | TGTGCCAGCAGTCGTACAGGGCCCGGGGAGCTGTTTTTT | CASSRTGPGELFF
- | TRBJ2-7 | - | TRBV24-1 | TGTGCCACCAGTGCAGCGGACGAGCAGTACTTC | CATSAADEQYF
few | TRBJ2-2 | TRBD2 | TRBV6-4 | TGTGCCAGCAGTGACTCTTACGGGGGGACCGGGGAGCTGTTTTTT | CASSDSYGGTGELFF
- | TRBJ1-2 | - | TRBV7-9 | TGTGCCAGCAGCTTAGATCCAGGGTACTATGGCTACACCTTC | CASSLDPGYYGYTF
- | TRBJ1-2 | - | TRBV7-2 | TGTGCCAGCAGCTCAGGGCAGGGCCGGGCAGACGACTATGGCTACACCTTC | CASSSGQGRADDYGYTF
- | TRBJ1-1 | - | TRBV28 | TGTGCCAGCAGCGGCAGACTGACTGAAGCTTTCTTT | CASSGRLTEAFF
- | TRBJ1-1 | - | TRBV6-5 | TGTGCCAGCAGCCGAGGAGGGTCCTTGAACACTGAAGCTTTCTTT | CASSRGGSLNTEAFF
few | TRBJ2-2 | TRBD2 | TRBV6-4 | TGTGCCAGCAGCGCTACTAGCGGGGGGTCGACCGGGGAGCTGTTTTTT | CASSATSGGSTGELFF
many | TRBJ2-1 | TRBD2 | TRBV6-4 | TGTGCCAGCAGTGAAGCTAGCGGGGGCGGGAATGAGCAGTTCTTC | CASSEASGGGNEQFF
- | TRBJ2-7 | TRBD1 | TRBV25-1 | TGTGCCAGCAGACGACAGGGTTCCTACGAGCAGTACTTC | CASRRQGSYEQYF
- | TRBJ1-1 | - | TRBV11-2 | TGTGCCAGCAGCTTAAACAGACAAGCTTTCTTT | CASSLNRQAFF
- | TRBJ1-1 | - | TRBV18 | TGTGCCAGCTCACCAATGTCTGTTAGACAGCCCCGAATTTTGGGCGCTGAAGCTTTCTTT | CASSPMSVRQPRILGAEAFF
- | TRBJ1-6 | - | TRBV28 | TGTGCCAGCAGTTTTGGTGGCAGAACCTCCTATAATTCACCCCTCCACTTT | CASSFGGRTSYNSPLHF